This record looks at one T cell receptor beta chain sequence and its context. The antigen is unknown. These data come from a study of blood T cells in healthy people across ages. The wider study: Capture via template switching afforded approximately one barcoded beta molecule per two T cells.

Isolation recovered at least 6 million PBMCs from every sample. Through a sample-barcoded 5' primer and a J-beta primer mix, a second PCR was run for about 6 to 11 cycles. A template-switch adaptor containing 12 random nucleotides labeled each cDNA molecule. TCRdb passed the 5' RACE reads through MiXCR, listing each CDR3 protein once. In the table there are 1.5 million to 2 million distinct CDR3 sequences, 35% to 50% of which are singletons. Study-level points and caveats: With age, beta diversity per million T cells declined roughly linearly, significantly by roughly 40.

Germline V gene sequence: CDR1 DFQATT, CDR2 SNEGSKA (reference sequence). V was trimmed by 0 bases and J by 3 bases, leaving 8 bases between them. This CDR3 spans 13 amino acids. This chain uses TRBV20-1 with TRBJ1-2; no definite D call. Sequencing was done on a sample of blood. The clonotype comes from a human donor in good health. CDR3 region: CSARDVWHYGYTF. DNA for the CDR3: TGCAGTGCTAGAGATGTTTGGCACTATGGCTACACCTTC.